The 27 T cell receptor beta chains given below trace back to one sample, sequenced in a study of blood T cell repertoires in COVID-19. The protocol was immunoSEQ multiplex PCR, while the TCRdb copy is restricted to in-frame clones and leaves out a portion. The sample carries 200,000 to 250,000 clones, around 87% recorded once. The sample taken for sequencing was peripheral blood. Receptors originate from a man aged 60 to 69 with acute or convalescent COVID-19.

The gene calls are TRBV7-9 and TRBJ2-3, with 10 bases matching TRBD1. Trimming cost V 5 bases and J 6 bases; bases outside gene matches: 2. The germline V gene has CDR1 SEHNR and CDR2 FQNEAQ (reference sequence). CDR3 length: 13 residues. The CDR3 DNA reads as TGTGCCAGCAGCCGGGACAGGGGTGATACGCAGTATTTT. Translating it yields CASSRDRGDTQYF. Filled out from reference TRBV7-9 and TRBJ2-3, the complete variable domain reads DTGVSQNPRHKITKRGQNVTFRCDPISEHNRLYWYRQTLGQGPEFLTYFQNEAQLEKSRLLSDRFSAERPKGSFSTLEIQRTEQGDSAMYLCASSRDRGDTQYFGPGTRLTVL.

This sequence joins TRBV13 and TRBJ1-6, with D possibly TRBD1 on 6 matching bases. CDR3 length equals 16 residues. The V gene lost 5 bases and the J gene lost 6 bases, with 17 bases spanning the gap. Germline-derived CDR1 and CDR2 are PRHDT and FYEKMQ (reference sequence). For the CDR3, the DNA is TGTGCCAGCAGCACACAGGGTGGACCCAGTAATTCACCCCTCCACTTT. The encoded protein is CASSTQGGPSNSPLHF.

This clone showed up just a few times. V and J are TRBV6-6 and TRBJ1-5, with D uncertain. V lost 2 bases and J lost 3, with 11 bases in between. Per germline, CDR1 MNHNY and CDR2 SVGAGI (reference sequence). The CDR3 contains 15 residues. The CDR3 reads CASSYQRVPNQPQHF. Here the CDR3 DNA reads TGTGCCAGCAGTTACCAAAGAGTCCCCAATCAGCCCCAGCATTTT.

There are many counts of this clone. This chain uses TRBV5-6 with TRBJ1-6; no clear D. V was trimmed by 0 bases and J by 7 bases, leaving 8 bases between them. The CDR3 covers 14 residues. CDR1 and CDR2 (germline): SGHDT, YYEEEE. CDR3 region: CASSLGPTNSPLHF. The CDR3 DNA reads as TGTGCCAGCAGCTTGGGGCCGACAAATTCACCCCTCCACTTT.

The V gene is TRBV7-6, the J gene TRBJ1-3; 9 nucleotides match TRBD1. V lost 5 bases, J lost 0 bases, and 5 bases stayed unmatched. Germline CDR1 SGHVS, CDR2 FNYEAQ. The length of the CDR3 is 16 residues. CDR3 coding DNA: TGTGCCAGCAGCGGACAGGGGATGAGCTCTGGAAACACCATATATTTT. Encoded protein: CASSGQGMSSGNTIYF.

The chain joins TRBV12-3 or TRBV12-4 to TRBJ2-3; D might be TRBD1 (5 bases). This CDR3 comprises 13 residues. The V end was cut by 7 bases, the J end by 4 bases, with 12 bases between. The CDR3 here is CASIPGHSDTQYF. The CDR3 DNA reads TGTGCCAGCATCCCCGGACACTCAGATACGCAGTATTTT.

In the case of this clone: At one of its ends the junction is not consistent with the germline gene, which may arise from a read error. The genes are TRBV7-9 and TRBJ2-5, with 7 bases lining up with TRBD1. The CDR3 is 14 residues long. Germline loops: CDR1 SEHNR, CDR2 FQNEAQ (reference sequence). The CDR3 nucleotides are TGTGCCAGCAGCTTAAGGACAGGCCAAGAGGCCCAGTACTTC. Protein sequence: CASSLRTGQEAQYF. Based on the CDR3 plus reference TRBV7-9 and TRBJ2-5, the full variable domain is DTGVSQNPRHKITKRGQNVTFRCDPISEHNRLYWYRQTLGQGPEFLTYFQNEAQLEKSRLLSDRFSAERPKGSFSTLEIQRTEQGDSAMYLCASSLRTGQEAQYFGPGTRLLVL.

The rearrangement links TRBV19 to TRBJ2-7, with 10 bases that match TRBD1. The CDR3 runs 16 residues. The J segment lost 0 bases and the V segment lost 5 bases, leaving 7 bases of the junction unmatched. Germline values: CDR1 LNHDA, CDR2 SQIVND (reference sequence). CDR3 nucleotides: TGTGCCAGTAGTCTCCCTGGACAGGGGGGCTCCTACGAGCAGTACTTC. Translation: CASSLPGQGGSYEQYF.

The chain is built from TRBV4-3 and TRBJ2-1, with TRBD2 matching 9 bases. The CDR3 loop spans 19 amino acids. The V gene end was trimmed by 0 bases and the J gene end by 1 base; junction bases not matched to a gene: 10. CDR1 and CDR2 (germline): LGHNA, YSLEER. CDR3: CASSQDTGASGVSYNEQFF. CDR3 nucleotides: TGCGCCAGCAGCCAAGATACAGGGGCTAGCGGGGTTTCCTACAATGAGCAGTTCTTC.

The chain recombines TRBV3-1 (or the pseudogene TRBV3-2) with TRBJ2-2, with 15 bases aligning to TRBD2. V lost 6 bases to trimming and J lost 4 bases; unmatched junction nucleotides: 9. The CDR3 consists of 18 residues. From germline, CDR1 is LGHDT and CDR2 YNNKEL (reference sequence). The CDR3, as DNA: TGTGCCAGCAGACCCGGGGGACTAGCGGGGGGTCGCACCGGGGAGCTGTTTTTT. Translation: CASRPGGLAGGRTGELFF.

The V and J genes are TRBV4-3 and TRBJ1-6; 7 bases are a match to TRBD1. Losses at the gene ends were 4 bases for V and 5 bases for J; bases not matched to a gene: 2. From germline, CDR1 is LGHNA and CDR2 YSLEER. The CDR3 runs 14 residues. The CDR3 region has the DNA TGCGCCAGCAGCCGAGGGACAGATAATTCACCCCTCCACTTT. It yields the protein CASSRGTDNSPLHF.

V is TRBV7-6 and J is TRBJ2-2, with 8 bases fitting TRBD1. J was trimmed by 7 bases and V by 5 bases; bases with no gene match: 3. This CDR3 is 13 amino acids long. Germline CDR1 and CDR2: SGHVS and FNYEAQ. The chain's CDR3 is CASSHRGNGELFF. DNA of the CDR3: TGTGCCAGCAGCCACAGGGGGAACGGGGAGCTGTTTTTT.

The J gene is TRBJ1-2, the V gene TRBV6-2 or TRBV6-3; 10 bases line up with TRBD1. In germline, CDR1 is MNHEY, CDR2 SVGEGT. The CDR3 spans 18 residues. The trim removed 5 bases at V and 1 base at J, leaving 13 bases unmatched. The CDR3 here is CASSGPDRGHPLNYGYTF. The CDR3 nucleotides read TGTGCCAGCAGTGGCCCCGACAGGGGGCACCCCCTTAACTATGGCTACACCTTC.

The rearrangement links TRBV28 to TRBJ2-5; 7 bases are shared with TRBD2. V was pared by 2 bases and J by 4 bases, with 7 bases of the junction left unmatched. The CDR3 length is 15 residues. Germline V CDR1 and CDR2: MDHEN, SYDVKM. Here the CDR3 DNA reads TGTGCCAGCAGTTTAGGTTTGGGGGGGGGAGAGACCCAGTACTTC. Its protein is CASSLGLGGGETQYF.

The chain is built from TRBV19 and TRBJ1-5; TRBD1 matches 9 bases. The CDR3 has 14 amino acids. Germline V gene data show CDR1 as LNHDA and CDR2 as SQIVND (reference sequence). J was trimmed by 4 bases and V by 10 bases; bases with no gene match: 8. CDR3 residues: CATTGQGRNQPQHF. The CDR3 nucleotides read TGTGCCACCACGGGACAGGGCAGGAATCAGCCCCAGCATTTT.

The V and J genes are TRBV18 and TRBJ2-5, with D tentatively TRBD1 (6 bases). The germline V and J ends were trimmed by 6 bases and 2 bases, with 7 bases remaining between them. CDR1 KGHSH and CDR2 LQKENI come from the germline V gene. The CDR3 is 12 amino acids. The CDR3 DNA sequence: TGTGCCAGCTCGCAGGGGCAAGAGACCCAGTACTTC. Translated, it gives CASSQGQETQYF.

This clone was seen only a few times. V and J are TRBV7-6 and TRBJ2-3, with 14 bases that match TRBD2. The CDR3 runs 18 residues. Germline-derived CDR1 and CDR2 are SGHVS and FNYEAQ. The ends lost 5 bases at V and 3 bases at J; junction bases unmatched: 10. In DNA, the CDR3 is TGTGCCAGCAGCCGGACTAGCGGGGGGACGGTTAGAACAGATACGCAGTATTTT. It is translated as CASSRTSGGTVRTDTQYF. Filled out from reference TRBV7-6 and TRBJ2-3, the complete variable domain reads GAGVSQSPRYKVTKRGQDVALRCDPISGHVSLYWYRQALGQGPEFLTYFNYEAQQDKSGLPNDRFSAERPEGSISTLTIQRTEQRDSAMYRCASSRTSGGTVRTDTQYFGPGTRLTVL.

The count of this clone is one. V gene TRBV19 combines with J gene TRBJ2-1, with TRBD1 matching 7 bases. The CDR3 contains 16 residues. The V gene's germline CDR1 is LNHDA and CDR2 SQIVND (reference sequence). The junction had 11 bases not matched to a gene; V was cut back by 3 bases and J by 6 bases. CDR3: CASSILAGGLFNEQFF. The CDR3 DNA reads TGTGCCAGTAGTATCCTAGCAGGGGGTTTGTTCAATGAGCAGTTCTTC.

The chain employs TRBV6-4 and TRBJ1-2; perhaps TRBD1 as D (5 bases). The V end lost 3 bases, the J end lost 7 bases, and 15 bases lay between the germline ends. The CDR3 contains 14 residues. Germline CDR1 is MRHNA and CDR2 is SNTAGT. The CDR3 bases are TGTGCCAGCAGTGAAATGGGGGGAGGAGGTGGCTACACCTTC. This sequence encodes CASSEMGGGGGYTF.

The rearrangement links TRBV6-5 to TRBJ1-1, with TRBD1 matching over 12 bases. Unmatched junction bases numbered 6, after V lost 6 bases and J lost 4 bases. From germline, CDR1 is MNHEY and CDR2 SVGAGI. The CDR3 extends over 15 amino acids. CDR3 DNA: TGTGCCAGCAGCCGGGACAGGGGGCTGGGCACTGAAGCTTTCTTT. It yields the protein CASSRDRGLGTEAFF.

The CDR3 region is CASSPPGRGTEAFF. The CDR3 nucleotides read TGTGCCAGCAGCCCCCCCGGCCGAGGCACTGAAGCTTTCTTT. The chain recombines TRBV7-9 with TRBJ1-1; D is uncertain. Germline CDR1 reads SEHNR; CDR2 reads FQNEAQ (reference sequence). The CDR3 is made up of 14 amino acids. The V end lost 5 bases, the J end lost 4 bases, and 14 bases lay between the germline ends.

The chain links TRBV20-1 to TRBJ1-1; 7 nucleotides align to TRBD1. Trimming removed 4 bases from V and 11 bases from J; junction bases left unmatched: 4. Looked up from germline, CDR1 is DFQATT and CDR2 is SNEGSKA (reference sequence). The CDR3 covers 10 residues. The CDR3 sequence is CSANRGEAFF. CDR3 nucleotide sequence: TGCAGTGCTAACAGGGGCGAGGCTTTCTTT.

This clone was observed a few times. This rearrangement joins TRBV19 to TRBJ1-2; tentatively, D is TRBD1 (5 bases). The V gene's germline CDR1 is LNHDA and CDR2 SQIVND (reference sequence). CDR3 length: 14 amino acids. V dropped 4 bases and J dropped 7 bases, with 16 bases sitting between them. The CDR3 is CASSTSPGSGGYTF. CDR3 nucleotides: TGTGCCAGTAGTACCTCCCCAGGGTCTGGTGGCTACACCTTC. The full variable domain, in which reference TRBV19 and TRBJ1-2 provide the parts outside the CDR3, is DGGITQSPKYLFRKEGQNVTLSCEQNLNHDAMYWYRQDPGQGLRLIYYSQIVNDFQKGDIAEGYSVSREKKESFPLTVTSAQKNPTAFYLCASSTSPGSGGYTFGSGTRLTVV.

This clone was seen just once. The chain is built from TRBV11-2 and TRBJ2-5, with D possibly TRBD1 on 6 matching bases. CDR3 length: 14 amino acids. V was trimmed by 6 bases and J by 2 bases, leaving 13 bases between them. The germline gives CDR1 SGHAT, CDR2 FQNNGV. As DNA, the CDR3 is TGTGCCAGCAGTCAGGGGCGCAATCAAGAGACCCAGTACTTC. Translating gives CASSQGRNQETQYF.

This clone showed up just once. The genes are TRBV7-9 and TRBJ1-5; unclear D gene. The CDR3 runs 15 residues. Trimming left V 1 base short and J 1 base short, with 8 bases between. Germline CDR1 and CDR2: SEHNR and FQNEAQ (reference sequence). This chain's CDR3 is CASSLGTGSNQPQHF. The CDR3 DNA reads TGTGCCAGCAGCTTAGGGACGGGGAGCAATCAGCCCCAGCATTTT.

This clone was seen a single time. The chain links TRBV18 to TRBJ1-5; TRBD1 matches at 12 bases. V was clipped by 3 bases and J by 10 bases; unmatched bases: 7. The CDR3 totals 15 residues. Germline assignment: CDR1 KGHSH and CDR2 LQKENI. CDR3 DNA: TGTGCCAGCTCACCGGCGGGACAGGGGGCCATTCCCCAGCATTTT. Its translation is CASSPAGQGAIPQHF.

CDR3 bases: TGTGCCAGCAGCTGGACAGGGTTGGGCAGCACAGATACGCAGTATTTT. It yields the protein CASSWTGLGSTDTQYF. This chain uses TRBV7-8 with TRBJ2-3, with TRBD1 matching 8 bases. Germline V lookup: CDR1 SGHVS, CDR2 FQNEAQ. Losses at the gene ends were 4 bases for V and 0 bases for J; bases not matched to a gene: 6. This CDR3 contains 16 residues.